Described below is a single TCR beta chain sequence and its context. CDR1 SGDLS and CDR2 YYNGEE come from the germline V gene. Trimming removed 0 bases from V and 5 bases from J; junction bases left unmatched: 7. This CDR3 comprises 15 residues. This entry is derived from a study of T-cell reconstitution after alpha-beta-depleted transplantation in children. A TCRbeta library incorporating unique molecular identifiers was prepared. TCRdb analysed the PCR reads with MiXCR anew, one entry per CDR3 protein. The table includes hundreds of thousands of distinct CDR3 sequences, over 10% detected once. The sequenced sample was PBMCs, mostly from graft donor cells, obtained 360 days after TCRalphabeta/CD19-depleted stem cell transplant. The sequence was obtained from a male patient aged 10 to 17 who had a stem cell transplant for acute myeloid leukemia, so the T cells may come from the graft donor. The genes are TRBV9 and TRBJ1-1; TRBD1 agrees at 7 bases. CDR3 coding DNA: TGTGCCAGCAGCGTAGACCCCTTGACAGGGACTGAAGCTTTCTTT. Its translation: CASSVDPLTGTEAFF.